The 8 T cell receptor beta chains below were found in one sample sequenced in a study of T-cell reconstitution after alpha-beta-depleted transplantation in children. Unique molecular identifiers were incorporated into the prepared TCRbeta library. From the PCR reads, TCRdb called clonotypes with MiXCR, one entry per CDR3 protein. The top ten clones hold 28% of a sample with about a million distinct CDR3 sequences, roughly 29% of them seen once. Sequencing used PBMCs, mostly from graft donor cells, obtained 360 days after TCRalphabeta/CD19-depleted stem cell transplant. The receptors come from a boy under two years old who had a stem cell transplant for SCID, so the T cells may come from the graft donor.

In this sample, this clonotype turned up a few times. The rearrangement uses TRBV5-6 and TRBJ2-3; 7 bases align to TRBD2. V was pared by 3 bases and J by 2 bases, with 3 bases of the junction left unmatched. The CDR3 runs to 14 residues. The germline CDR1 and CDR2 sequences are SGHDT and YYEEEE. CDR3 residues: CASSWSGTTDTQYF. The CDR3 nucleotides read TGTGCCAGCAGCTGGAGCGGGACCACAGATACGCAGTATTTT.

This sequence joins TRBV7-2 and TRBJ2-3, with 7 nucleotides matching TRBD1. CDR1 is SGHTA, CDR2 FQGNSA, per germline. The J segment lost 2 bases and the V segment lost 1 base, leaving 3 bases of the junction unmatched. The CDR3 sequence is 15 residues long. The CDR3 region is CASSLDGTATDTQYF. CDR3 nucleotides: TGTGCCAGCAGCTTAGATGGGACAGCCACAGATACGCAGTATTTT.

The rearrangement uses TRBV30 and TRBJ2-5; D not certain. The CDR3 sequence is 9 residues long. V lost 8 bases and J 5 bases, leaving 6 bases between the germline ends. Germline V gene data show CDR1 as GTSNPN and CDR2 as SVGIG (reference sequence). As DNA, the CDR3 is TGTGCCCGGCGGGAGACCCAGTACTTC. Protein sequence: CARRETQYF.

This chain connects TRBV7-2 to TRBJ2-1; 9 bases align to TRBD2. Germline loops: CDR1 SGHTA, CDR2 FQGNSA. V shed 1 base and J 10 bases; nucleotides not matched to a gene: 8. The CDR3 spans 15 residues. CDR3 sequence: CASSLGGGGAREQFF. The CDR3 DNA follows: TGTGCCAGCAGCTTAGGAGGCGGGGGGGCCCGGGAGCAGTTCTTC.

The genes are TRBV20-1 and TRBJ2-1, with 13 bases aligning to TRBD2. In germline, CDR1 is DFQATT, CDR2 SNEGSKA (reference sequence). The CDR3 totals 14 residues. V was clipped by 5 bases and J by 6 bases; unmatched bases: 4. CDR3 bases: TGCAGTGCTCGGACTAGCGGGGGAAGCAATGAGCAGTTCTTC. It translates to CSARTSGGSNEQFF.

This sequence joins TRBV7-2 and TRBJ1-5; D unresolved. CDR1 and CDR2 from the germline V gene are SGHTA and FQGNSA. V lost 4 bases to trimming and J lost 6 bases, with 10 bases between them. The CDR3 contains 13 residues. CDR3 DNA: TGTGCCAGCAGCTCGAAGGTTTCTCAGCCCCAGCATTTT. The encoded protein is CASSSKVSQPQHF.

This sequence joins TRBV6-2 or TRBV6-3 and TRBJ2-7, with D hard to call. CDR3 length equals 15 residues. The V end was cut by 1 base, the J end by 0 bases, with 10 bases between. CDR1 is MNHEY, CDR2 SVGEGT, per germline. The CDR3 reads CASSYLGGSSYEQYF. DNA of the CDR3: TGTGCCAGCAGTTACTTGGGCGGCAGCTCCTACGAGCAGTACTTC.

This clonotype was seen only a few times. The rearrangement joins TRBV6-2 or TRBV6-3 to TRBJ2-1; 7 nucleotides match TRBD1. The CDR3 contains 13 residues. The germline gives CDR1 MNHEY, CDR2 SVGEGT. V gave up 6 bases and J gave up 12 bases; unmatched junction bases: 11. The CDR3 protein is CASSPDRVAAQFF. In DNA form, the CDR3 reads TGTGCCAGCAGCCCAGACAGGGTCGCAGCGCAGTTCTTC.